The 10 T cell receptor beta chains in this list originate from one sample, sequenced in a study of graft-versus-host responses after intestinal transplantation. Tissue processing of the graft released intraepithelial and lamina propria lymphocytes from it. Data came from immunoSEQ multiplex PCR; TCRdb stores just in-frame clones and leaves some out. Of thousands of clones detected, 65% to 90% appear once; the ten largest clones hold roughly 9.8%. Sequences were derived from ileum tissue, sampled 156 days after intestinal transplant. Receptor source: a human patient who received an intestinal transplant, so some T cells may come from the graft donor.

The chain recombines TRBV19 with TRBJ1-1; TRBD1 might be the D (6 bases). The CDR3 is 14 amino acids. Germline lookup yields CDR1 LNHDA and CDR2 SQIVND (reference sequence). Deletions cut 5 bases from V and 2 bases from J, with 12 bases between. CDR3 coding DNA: TGTGCCAGTAGTTTTGACAGGCTTAACACTGAAGCTTTCTTT. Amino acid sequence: CASSFDRLNTEAFF.

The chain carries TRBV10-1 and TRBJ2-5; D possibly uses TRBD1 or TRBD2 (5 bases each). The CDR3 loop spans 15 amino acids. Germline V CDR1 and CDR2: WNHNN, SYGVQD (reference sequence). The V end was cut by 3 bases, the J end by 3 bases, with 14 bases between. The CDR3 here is CASSDGTALKETQYF. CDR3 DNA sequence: TGCGCCAGCAGTGACGGGACGGCCCTGAAAGAGACCCAGTACTTC.

CDR3 amino acids: CASSRGGNQETQYF. CDR3 in DNA: TGTGCCAGCAGCCGTGGGGGGAACCAAGAGACCCAGTACTTC. The V call is TRBV9, the J call TRBJ2-5, with TRBD2 as a possible D gene (6 bases). V was shortened by 4 bases and J by 0 bases, with 10 bases between the two germline ends. The CDR3 has 14 residues. CDR1 SGDLS and CDR2 YYNGEE come from the germline V gene.

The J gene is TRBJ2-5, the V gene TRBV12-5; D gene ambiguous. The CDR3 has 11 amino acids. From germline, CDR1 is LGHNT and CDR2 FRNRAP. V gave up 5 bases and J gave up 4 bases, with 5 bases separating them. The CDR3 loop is CASGVSETQYF. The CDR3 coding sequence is TGTGCTAGTGGTGTTTCAGAGACCCAGTACTTC.

The CDR3, as DNA: TGTGCCAGCAGTGAAGGGACAGGGTATGGCTACACCTTC. This sequence encodes CASSEGTGYGYTF. The chain links TRBV2 to TRBJ1-2; TRBD1 aligns across 8 bases. Germline trimming cut 1 base from V and 5 bases from J; bases unmatched to any gene: 0. CDR1 is SNHLY and CDR2 is FYNNEI in the germline V gene. The CDR3 extends over 13 amino acids.

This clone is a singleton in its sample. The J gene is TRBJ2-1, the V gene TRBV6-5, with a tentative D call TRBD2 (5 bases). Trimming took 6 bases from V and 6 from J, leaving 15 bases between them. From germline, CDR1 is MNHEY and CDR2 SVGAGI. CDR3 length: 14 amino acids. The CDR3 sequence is CASSSVARGNEQFF. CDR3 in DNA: TGTGCCAGCAGCTCGGTTGCCCGGGGCAATGAGCAGTTCTTC.

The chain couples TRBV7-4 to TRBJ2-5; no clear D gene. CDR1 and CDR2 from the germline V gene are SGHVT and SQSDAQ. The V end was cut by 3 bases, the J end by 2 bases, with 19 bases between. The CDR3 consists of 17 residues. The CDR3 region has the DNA TGTGCCAGCAGCTTCCTCCCAGGCAGGACCGCGCAAGAGACCCAGTACTTC. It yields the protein CASSFLPGRTAQETQYF.

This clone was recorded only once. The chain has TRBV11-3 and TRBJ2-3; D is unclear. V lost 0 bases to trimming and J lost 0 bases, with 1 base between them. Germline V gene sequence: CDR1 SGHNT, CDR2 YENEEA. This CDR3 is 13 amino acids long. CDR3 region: CASSLDSTDTQYF. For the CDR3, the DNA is TGTGCCAGCAGCTTAGACAGCACAGATACGCAGTATTTT.

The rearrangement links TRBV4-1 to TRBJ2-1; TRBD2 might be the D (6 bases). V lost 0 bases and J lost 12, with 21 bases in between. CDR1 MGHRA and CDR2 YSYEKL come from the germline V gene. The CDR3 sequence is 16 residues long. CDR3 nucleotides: TGCGCCAGCAGCCAAGATTCGCAGGGTGGGGGGAAAGGGCAGTTCTTC. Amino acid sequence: CASSQDSQGGGKGQFF.

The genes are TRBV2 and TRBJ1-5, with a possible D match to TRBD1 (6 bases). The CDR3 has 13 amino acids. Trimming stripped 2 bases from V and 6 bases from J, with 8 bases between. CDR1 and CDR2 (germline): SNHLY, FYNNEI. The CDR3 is CASSETGSQPQHF. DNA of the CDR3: TGTGCCAGCAGTGAAACAGGGAGTCAGCCCCAGCATTTT.